Presented here are 5 T cell receptor beta chains from one specimen sequenced in a study of glioma-infiltrating T cells after dendritic cell vaccination. The time point denotes: after dendritic cell vaccination, including at tumor progression/relapse. Sequencing was performed with immunoSEQ multiplex PCR; in TCRdb, only in-frame clones are kept and a portion is missing. The sample holds approximately 24,000 clones; approximately 89% are singletons and the top ten take around 2.9%. Material: blood, obtained after dendritic cell vaccination. These receptors were collected from a human donor with glioblastoma.

The CDR3, as DNA: TGTGCCAGCAGCCAAGATCAGGCAGGCAGCTACAATGAGCAGTTCTTC. Translating gives CASSQDQAGSYNEQFF. The genes are TRBV4-2 and TRBJ2-1; D ambiguous. V shed 0 bases and J shed 3 bases, with 12 bases lying between them. CDR3 length equals 16 residues. Germline V gene lookup returns CDR1 LGHNA and CDR2 YNFKEQ.

In the case of this clone: The sample carries other DNA sequences with the same CDR3. The CDR3 reads CASSLGQGGDSPLHF. The CDR3 DNA follows: TGTGCCAGCAGCTTGGGACAGGGGGGTGATTCACCCCTCCACTTT. The chain employs TRBV7-2 and TRBJ1-6; TRBD1 aligns across 11 bases. CDR1 and CDR2 (germline): SGHTA, FQGNSA. J gave up 8 bases and V 3 bases, and 3 bases lay outside the gene matches. The CDR3 extends over 15 amino acids.

This chain joins TRBV6-5 and TRBJ2-7; D remains unclear. Deletions cut 6 bases from V and 4 bases from J, with 19 bases between. There are 15 residues in the CDR3. CDR1 is MNHEY, CDR2 SVGAGI, per germline. CDR3 region: CASRRKRGLNYEQYF. The CDR3 DNA sequence: TGTGCCAGCAGGCGTAAAAGAGGTCTCAATTACGAGCAGTACTTC.

The gene calls are TRBV6-5 and TRBJ1-1; 7 nucleotides match TRBD1. This CDR3 is built from 15 residues. Trimming removed 2 bases from V and 4 bases from J; junction bases left unmatched: 7. The germline gives CDR1 MNHEY, CDR2 SVGAGI. The CDR3 nucleotides are TGTGCCAGCAGTTACCCGACAGGGTCGACCACTGAAGCTTTCTTT. It encodes CASSYPTGSTTEAFF.

The rearrangement links TRBV6-6 to TRBJ1-6; D perhaps matches TRBD1 (5 bases). CDR1 and CDR2 from the germline V gene are MNHNY and SVGAGI (reference sequence). The CDR3 covers 12 residues. V was pared by 6 bases and J by 7 bases, with 7 bases between. CDR3 sequence (DNA): TGTGCCAGCAGGGAGGGGAATTCACCCCTCCACTTT. Translation: CASREGNSPLHF.